Shown below are 26 T cell receptor beta chains from a single sample sequenced in a study of Graves' ophthalmopathy and Graves' hyperthyroidism. RNA transcripts were the template, and TCR beta CDR3 regions were amplified from them. An initial RT-PCR round employing HTBI primers preceded a second-round multiplex PCR. TCRdb analysed the multiplex PCR reads with MiXCR anew, one entry per CDR3 protein. The sample includes 300,000 to 350,000 distinct CDR3 sequences, 15% to 20% of them seen just once. What was sequenced was peripheral blood. The receptors shown here come from an adult man with Graves' ophthalmopathy.

This clonotype was counted ten times or more. The chain uses TRBV19 and TRBJ1-6, with 7 bases matching TRBD1. This CDR3 spans 16 amino acids. Germline V gene sequence: CDR1 LNHDA, CDR2 SQIVND (reference sequence). With 4 bases clipped from V and 4 bases from J, the junction kept 7 bases outside the gene matches. CDR3 in DNA: TGTGCCAGTAGTACCGGGACAGTAAGTTATAATTCACCCCTCCACTTT. It is translated as CASSTGTVSYNSPLHF.

This clonotype was detected ten times or more. This rearrangement joins TRBV6-5 to TRBJ1-5; weak D call: TRBD1 (5 bases). This CDR3 has 15 residues. Germline CDR1 and CDR2: MNHEY and SVGAGI. V dropped 0 bases and J dropped 7 bases, with 13 bases sitting between them. This CDR3 is CASSYSRQGGQPQHF. The CDR3 nucleotides read TGTGCCAGCAGTTACTCGAGGCAGGGAGGGCAGCCCCAGCATTTT.

This clonotype was recorded many times. The V call is TRBV28, the J call TRBJ2-7, with D perhaps matching TRBD1 or TRBD2 (5 bases each). The CDR3 length is 16 residues. Germline V gives CDR1 MDHEN, CDR2 SYDVKM. The V and J ends lost 5 bases and 0 bases respectively, with 17 bases between them. CDR3 sequence: CASSLPGRGTSYEQYF. The CDR3 bases are TGTGCCAGCAGTCTCCCGGGAAGGGGAACCTCCTACGAGCAGTACTTC.

This clonotype was recorded at least ten times. V is TRBV18 and J is TRBJ1-3; TRBD1 matches at 8 bases. V lost 1 base, J lost 0 bases, and 2 bases stayed unmatched. From germline, CDR1 is KGHSH and CDR2 LQKENI. The CDR3 loop spans 16 amino acids. CDR3 sequence (DNA): TGTGCCAGCTCACCACGGGACAGGAGCTCTGGAAACACCATATATTTT. This translates into CASSPRDRSSGNTIYF.

The table lists this clonotype with many counts. The chain carries TRBV10-3 and TRBJ1-5, with D perhaps matching TRBD1 (6 bases). This CDR3 comprises 14 residues. CDR1 and CDR2 (germline): ENHRY, SYGVKD. Trimming pared 0 bases from V and 5 bases from J, leaving 8 bases between. CDR3 nucleotides: TGTGCCATCAGTGAGTCGTCAGGGGATCAGCCCCAGCATTTT. It encodes CAISESSGDQPQHF.

This clonotype was observed at least ten times. V is TRBV20-1 and J is TRBJ2-4; D not certain. V was clipped by 4 bases and J by 1 base, with 17 bases between them. The germline V gene encodes CDR1 DFQATT and CDR2 SNEGSKA (reference sequence). This CDR3 contains 16 residues. The CDR3 here is CSATLLRLWAKNIQYF. CDR3 in DNA: TGCAGTGCTACCCTATTAAGACTGTGGGCCAAAAACATTCAGTACTTC.

This clonotype was counted many times. The V call is TRBV5-4, the J call TRBJ2-5; 11 bases agree with TRBD1. Germline V CDR1 and CDR2: SGHNT, YYREEE (reference sequence). The CDR3 totals 16 residues. J lost 5 bases, V lost 4 bases, and 10 bases had no gene match. CDR3 DNA: TGTGCCAGCAGCCATCTCAGGACAGGGGGCTTGGAGACCCAGTACTTC. Protein: CASSHLRTGGLETQYF.

In its sample, this clonotype was seen many times. The chain couples TRBV2 to TRBJ1-1; 7 positions match TRBD1. The CDR3 is made up of 14 amino acids. Germline V lookup: CDR1 SNHLY, CDR2 FYNNEI. V lost 6 bases, J lost 7 bases, and 11 bases stayed unmatched. The CDR3 loop reads CASRTRETGVEAFF. The CDR3 bases are TGTGCCAGCAGGACCCGGGAAACAGGGGTTGAAGCTTTCTTT.

This clonotype was seen ten or more times. The chain has TRBV19 and TRBJ1-1, with D possibly matching TRBD1 (5 bases). Germline lookup yields CDR1 LNHDA and CDR2 SQIVND (reference sequence). V was shortened by 5 bases and J by 5 bases, with 12 bases between the two germline ends. This CDR3 is built from 13 residues. CDR3 in DNA: TGTGCCAGTAGTCCAGGGTTGTGGACTGAAGCTTTCTTT. This sequence encodes CASSPGLWTEAFF.

The chain uses TRBV6-1 and TRBJ2-7; D is uncertain. Germline CDR1 is MNHNS and CDR2 is SASEGT. The CDR3 is 13 residues long. Trimming took 2 bases from V and 2 from J, leaving 7 bases between them. In DNA form, the CDR3 reads TGTGCCAGCAGTGAATCATGGGCCTACGAGCAGTACTTC. This translates into CASSESWAYEQYF.

The gene calls are TRBV7-2 and TRBJ2-5; TRBD2 is a possible D gene (5 bases). CDR1 and CDR2 (germline): SGHTA, FQGNSA. This CDR3 has 15 residues. Trimming pared 3 bases from V and 1 base from J, leaving 12 bases between. The CDR3 DNA reads TGTGCCAGCAGCTTCGGGATTTCTGGCCAAGAGACCCAGTACTTC. This gives the protein CASSFGISGQETQYF.

This clonotype was seen ten or more times. The CDR3, as DNA: TGTGCCACCAGTCTGGGGAGGAATCAGCCCCAGCATTTT. Protein product: CATSLGRNQPQHF. The V and J genes are TRBV24-1 and TRBJ1-5, with no clear D. Germline V gene sequence: CDR1 KGHDR, CDR2 SFDVKD. V was shortened by 6 bases and J by 4 bases, with 9 bases between the two germline ends. The CDR3 length is 13 residues.

This clonotype was counted many times. The genes are TRBV2 and TRBJ2-5, with 11 bases identical to TRBD2. Germline-derived CDR1 and CDR2 are SNHLY and FYNNEI. The CDR3 runs to 19 residues. Trimming removed 5 bases from V and 5 bases from J; junction bases left unmatched: 19. The chain's CDR3 is CASSHILTTRLAGQETQYF. The CDR3 coding sequence is TGTGCCAGCAGTCATATCCTGACCACGAGACTAGCGGGACAGGAGACCCAGTACTTC.

The J gene is TRBJ2-7, the V gene TRBV12-3 or TRBV12-4; a possible D gene is TRBD2 (6 bases). The CDR3 is made up of 14 amino acids. V lost 7 bases and J 4 bases, leaving 17 bases between the germline ends. In nucleotides, the CDR3 is TGTGCCAGCAAAATAACGGGAGCCCAATACGAGCAGTACTTC. It specifies CASKITGAQYEQYF.

This chain links TRBV6-1 with TRBJ2-7, with a weak D call TRBD1 (7 bases). Trimming stripped 0 bases from V and 7 bases from J, with 13 bases between. There are 14 residues in the CDR3. Germline CDR1 and CDR2: MNHNS and SASEGT. The CDR3 DNA is TGTGCCAGCAGTGAAGCGAGTCAGGGGGGAGAGCAGTACTTC. Its protein product is CASSEASQGGEQYF.

This clonotype was observed at least ten times. CDR3 region: CASSQPRTSGYEQYF. The CDR3 DNA reads as TGTGCCAGTAGCCAGCCGCGGACTAGCGGTTACGAGCAGTACTTC. V and J are TRBV19 and TRBJ2-7, with 10 positions matching TRBD2. After removal of 6 bases from V and 4 bases from J, the junction contained 9 bases not matched to a gene. The germline CDR1 and CDR2 sequences are LNHDA and SQIVND (reference sequence). This CDR3 comprises 15 residues.

Ten or more counts support this clonotype. This chain joins TRBV20-1 and TRBJ2-7; 8 bases match TRBD2. CDR3 length: 14 residues. V shed 6 bases and J 4 bases; nucleotides not matched to a gene: 11. Germline values: CDR1 DFQATT, CDR2 SNEGSKA (reference sequence). CDR3 residues: CSATMGASGYEQYF. CDR3 in DNA: TGCAGTGCCACAATGGGGGCTAGCGGGTACGAGCAGTACTTC.

This clonotype was detected many times. Written as DNA, the CDR3 is TGTGCCATCACCCGGGACAGGGAATATGGCTACACCTTC. Amino acid sequence: CAITRDREYGYTF. The chain has TRBV10-3 and TRBJ1-2; 9 bases map to TRBD1. V gave up 7 bases and J gave up 5 bases; unmatched junction bases: 5. Per the germline V gene, CDR1 is ENHRY and CDR2 is SYGVKD. This CDR3 comprises 13 residues.

In its sample, this clonotype was seen many times. The J gene is TRBJ1-2, the V gene TRBV6-1; D perhaps matches TRBD1 (6 bases). Looked up from germline, CDR1 is MNHNS and CDR2 is SASEGT. The CDR3 totals 14 residues. V lost 3 bases, J lost 7 bases, and 15 bases lay in between. The CDR3 DNA reads as TGTGCCAGCAGTGAGTTTGGGACACGTTTTGGCTACACCTTC. It yields the protein CASSEFGTRFGYTF.

This clonotype was counted only a few times. CDR3 sequence reads: CASSSPGRYTEAFF. CDR3 DNA: TGTGCCAGCAGTTCCCCCGGACGGTACACTGAAGCTTTCTTT. V usage is TRBV6-5 and J usage is TRBJ1-1; D is undetermined. The germline V gene has CDR1 MNHEY and CDR2 SVGAGI. CDR3 size: 14 residues. The V end was cut by 4 bases, the J end by 3 bases, with 12 bases between.

There are many counts of this clonotype. The CDR3, as DNA: TGTGCCAGCTCGACGGGCCGCGCGAATAGGCCCCAGCATTTT. This sequence encodes CASSTGRANRPQHF. The chain combines TRBV12-3 or TRBV12-4 with TRBJ1-5; D uncertain. Trimming shortened V by 8 bases and J by 9 bases, and 20 bases separated the two germline ends. CDR3 length: 14 amino acids.

This clonotype came up many times. The genes are TRBV3-1 and TRBJ1-3, with D possibly TRBD1 on 5 matching bases. Deletions cut 2 bases from V and 0 bases from J, with 14 bases between. Germline V gene sequence: CDR1 LGHDT, CDR2 YNNKEL (reference sequence). The CDR3 contains 17 residues. CDR3 nucleotide sequence: TGTGCCAGCAGCCAAAACCCGACGGGGACCTCTGGAAACACCATATATTTT. Amino acid sequence: CASSQNPTGTSGNTIYF.

The chain couples TRBV24-1 to TRBJ1-1, with D uncertain. The CDR3 sequence is 16 residues long. The V and J ends lost 11 bases and 4 bases respectively, with 25 bases between them. The germline V gene encodes CDR1 KGHDR and CDR2 SFDVKD. CDR3 nucleotides: TGTGCCAGCAGCCAAACCTCCTTGAGGGTGAGCACTGAAGCTTTCTTT. Residues: CASSQTSLRVSTEAFF.

This clonotype was recorded at least ten times. The V call is TRBV20-1, the J call TRBJ1-2, with 8 bases lining up with TRBD1. Germline CDR1 and CDR2: DFQATT and SNEGSKA (reference sequence). The CDR3 sequence is 15 residues long. J gave up 7 bases and V 4 bases, and 14 bases lay outside the gene matches. CDR3 protein: CSATGRTHRGGGYTF. CDR3 bases: TGCAGTGCTACAGGCCGCACTCACAGGGGGGGTGGCTACACCTTC.

This clonotype was observed at least ten times. Written as DNA, the CDR3 is TGCGCCAGCAGTGACGACACTCCCTACGAGCAGTACTTC. It yields the protein CASSDDTPYEQYF. The chain links TRBV5-1 to TRBJ2-7; D not certain. The CDR3 is 13 residues long. The V and J ends lost 5 bases and 2 bases respectively, with 11 bases between them. Looked up from germline, CDR1 is SGHRS and CDR2 is YFSETQ.

Many counts were recorded for this clonotype. The rearrangement uses TRBV27 and TRBJ1-2, with a tentative D call TRBD1 (6 bases). The CDR3 contains 14 residues. Germline V lookup: CDR1 MNHEY, CDR2 SMNVEV (reference sequence). Trimming removed 4 bases from V and 8 bases from J, with 17 bases in between. CDR3 sequence reads: CASSSWGANRGYTF. CDR3 sequence (DNA): TGTGCCAGCAGTTCATGGGGGGCGAACAGGGGCTACACCTTC.